These T cell receptor beta chains were read from a single sample in a study of T cells in Graves' hyperthyroidism and ophthalmopathy. TCRdb called the multiplex PCR reads again in MiXCR, with one record for every CDR3 protein. Among roughly 580,000 distinct CDR3 sequences listed, around 42% were seen once. Sequenced material: peripheral blood or thyroid tissue (not recorded which). The receptors derive from a woman under 30 with Graves' hyperthyroidism. The CDR3 runs from the conserved cysteine through the conserved F or W. Fields, in order: J gene, clone size, V gene, D gene, CDR3 DNA, CDR3 protein. A D gene is named only where the DNA matches it firmly. Clone size is given for some rows only: seen once, a few or many times, or a class if the clone is expanded.

TRBJ2-2,-,TRBV5-4,-,TGCGCCAGCAGCCCGCAGGGGTATCGGAACACCGGGGAGCTGTTTTTT,CASSPQGYRNTGELFF
TRBJ2-7,-,TRBV25-1,TRBD1,TGTGCCAGCAGTGAATCGGGACAGACTTACGAGCAGTACTTC,CASSESGQTYEQYF
TRBJ1-6,once,TRBV25-1,-,TGTGCCAGCAGTTTTATAGGGTTTAATTCACCCCTCCACTTT,CASSFIGFNSPLHF
TRBJ1-4,-,TRBV25-1,-,TGTGCCAGCAGTTCCTACAGGGAATGGGGCCTTAGTGAAAAACTGTTTTTT,CASSSYREWGLSEKLFF
TRBJ1-2,-,TRBV7-2,-,TGTGCCAGCAGCTCCCCCCCTAGGGGGGGATATGGCTACACCTTC,CASSSPPRGGYGYTF
TRBJ1-2,-,TRBV14,-,TGTGCCAGCAGCCAAGCGGGCGGGCCGTTCTATGGCTACACCTTC,CASSQAGGPFYGYTF
TRBJ1-1,-,TRBV2,-,TGTGCCAGAACGACAGGTTCTTCTACTGAAGCTTTCTTT,CARTTGSSTEAFF
TRBJ1-5,-,TRBV25-1,-,TGTGCCAGCAGCCGGATAGTCGGATACAATCAGCCCCAGCATTTT,CASSRIVGYNQPQHF
TRBJ1-5,few,TRBV10-3,-,TGTGCCAGCAGTTACAGCTCCCTGGAGCCCCAGCATTTT,CASSYSSLEPQHF
TRBJ1-2,-,TRBV7-9,TRBD1,TGTGCCAGCAGCTCCGGGACAGGGCGTAACTATGGCTACACCTTC,CASSSGTGRNYGYTF
TRBJ1-2,-,TRBV20-1,-,TGCAGTGCTTTAGGTCGCGGTACTAACTATGGCTACACCTTC,CSALGRGTNYGYTF
TRBJ1-2,few,TRBV20-1,-,TGCAGTGTGGGCGACGGGATATCTAACTATGGCTACACCTTC,CSVGDGISNYGYTF
TRBJ1-1,-,TRBV2,-,TGTGCCAGCAGTACCCAGGGGCTCGGAGCTTTCTTT,CASSTQGLGAFF
TRBJ2-2,-,TRBV6-1,-,TGTGCCAGCAGCCGACAGGGAGGGACCGGGGAGCTGTTTTTT,CASSRQGGTGELFF
TRBJ2-7,-,TRBV7-9,-,-,CASSPRDRDGYTFEQYF
TRBJ1-2,few,TRBV6-6,TRBD1,TGTGCCAGCAGTTACTCCACAGGGGGACTCTATGGCTACACCTTC,CASSYSTGGLYGYTF
TRBJ1-5,-,TRBV29-1,-,TGCAGCGTTGCTCGGGGGCCTCTGGAGCCCCAGCATTTT,CSVARGPLEPQHF
TRBJ1-2,few,TRBV29-1,-,TGCAGCGTTGAAACCCCCCTCGCGGAGGATAGCTATGGCTACACCTTC,CSVETPLAEDSYGYTF
TRBJ1-1,once,TRBV25-1,TRBD1,TGTGCCAGCTCACCGCTGAGGGGGCCGAACACTGAAGCTTTCTTT,CASSPLRGPNTEAFF
TRBJ1-4,many,TRBV29-1,-,TGCAGCGTATGGGGTGAAAAACTGTTTTTT,CSVWGEKLFF
TRBJ1-5,-,TRBV7-2,-,TGTGCCAGCAGCCACGACAGCGGTAATCAGCCCCAGCATTTT,CASSHDSGNQPQHF
TRBJ2-7,-,TRBV7-3,TRBD2,TGTGCCAGTAGTAATCGACTAGCGTATGTGGACGAGCAGTACTTC,CASSNRLAYVDEQYF
TRBJ1-2,many,TRBV7-8,-,TGTGCCAGCAGCTTCGGACGGAACTATGGCTACACCTTC,CASSFGRNYGYTF
TRBJ2-7,-,TRBV25-1,-,TGTGCCAGCGTTTTGGACCGGAGCTCCTACGAGCAGTACTTC,CASVLDRSSYEQYF
TRBJ2-2,-,TRBV14,-,TGTGCCAGCAGCCAAGTCTCCGGGGATCACGGGGAGCTGTTTTTT,CASSQVSGDHGELFF
TRBJ2-7,-,TRBV12-3/TRBV12-4,-,TGTGCCAGCAGCCCTTCCAGGAGACCCTACGAGCAGTACTTC,CASSPSRRPYEQYF
TRBJ2-2,-,TRBV24-1,-,TGTGCCACCAGTGATTCGTCAGGGTGGGGCACCGGGGAGCTGTTTTTT,CATSDSSGWGTGELFF
TRBJ1-5,-,TRBV2,TRBD1,TGTGCCAGCAGTCCGACAGGGACCGATCAGCCCCAGCATTTT,CASSPTGTDQPQHF
TRBJ1-4,few,TRBV7-2,-,TGTGCCAGCAGCCAAATAGGACAGCTTAATGAAAAACTGTTTTTT,CASSQIGQLNEKLFF
TRBJ2-7,-,TRBV20-1,TRBD1,TGCAGTGCTAGAACCCCCGGACAGGTCTACGAGCAGTACTTC,CSARTPGQVYEQYF
TRBJ2-5,-,TRBV7-2,-,TGTGCCAGCAGCTCGGAGAAGGGTGGGACCCAGTACTTC,CASSSEKGGTQYF
TRBJ2-7,many,TRBV5-1,-,TGCGCCAGCGCCGCACGGTCCTACGAGCAGTACTTC,CASAARSYEQYF
TRBJ1-1,many,TRBV2,-,TGTGCCACCGCCAAGGGGCAGGGGAACACTGAAGCTTTCTTT,CATAKGQGNTEAFF
TRBJ2-7,few,TRBV5-1,-,TGCGCCAGCAGCTTGGCAACGGCCTACGAGCAGTACTTC,CASSLATAYEQYF
TRBJ1-4,many,TRBV29-1,-,TGCAGCGCTAAGACGAGGGGGAATGAAAAACTGTTTTTT,CSAKTRGNEKLFF
TRBJ1-1,-,TRBV9,-,TGTGCCAGCAGCGTATCCGGGGGGGACACTGAAGCTTTCTTT,CASSVSGGDTEAFF
TRBJ2-5,-,TRBV20-1,-,TGCAGTGCTAGAGATTTCCGACAGGGACTTCAAGAGACCCAGTACTTC,CSARDFRQGLQETQYF
TRBJ2-7,-,TRBV20-1,-,TGCAGTGCTAGGGGACCATCATTGGCGTACGAGCAGTACTTC,CSARGPSLAYEQYF